This TCR beta chain was captured in a study of T cells in Graves' hyperthyroidism and ophthalmopathy. With duration under 3 months, ophthalmopathy was active: Clinical Activity Score at least 3, NOSPECS at least 4. From approximately 9.3 ml of fresh peripheral blood, PBMCs were isolated. Amplification of TCR beta CDR3 regions used RNA as the template. In the first-round RT-PCR of the TCR CDR3, the HTBI primer set was used. Using its own MiXCR run on the multiplex PCR reads, TCRdb lists one record per CDR3 protein. Of some 490,000 distinct CDR3 sequences in the sample, 20% to 25% are singletons; the top ten hold 45% to 50%. In germline, CDR1 is GTSNPN, CDR2 SVGIG (reference sequence). Trimming stripped 2 bases from V and 2 bases from J, with 7 bases between. This CDR3 region has 13 residues.

The TCR originated in a woman in her sixties or seventies with Graves' ophthalmopathy. V gene TRBV30 combines with J gene TRBJ2-1; possible D gene TRBD2, 5 bases. The sequenced sample was blood. Here the CDR3 reads CAWSHGTYNEQFF. The CDR3 DNA follows: TGTGCCTGGAGTCACGGGACCTACAATGAGCAGTTCTTC.